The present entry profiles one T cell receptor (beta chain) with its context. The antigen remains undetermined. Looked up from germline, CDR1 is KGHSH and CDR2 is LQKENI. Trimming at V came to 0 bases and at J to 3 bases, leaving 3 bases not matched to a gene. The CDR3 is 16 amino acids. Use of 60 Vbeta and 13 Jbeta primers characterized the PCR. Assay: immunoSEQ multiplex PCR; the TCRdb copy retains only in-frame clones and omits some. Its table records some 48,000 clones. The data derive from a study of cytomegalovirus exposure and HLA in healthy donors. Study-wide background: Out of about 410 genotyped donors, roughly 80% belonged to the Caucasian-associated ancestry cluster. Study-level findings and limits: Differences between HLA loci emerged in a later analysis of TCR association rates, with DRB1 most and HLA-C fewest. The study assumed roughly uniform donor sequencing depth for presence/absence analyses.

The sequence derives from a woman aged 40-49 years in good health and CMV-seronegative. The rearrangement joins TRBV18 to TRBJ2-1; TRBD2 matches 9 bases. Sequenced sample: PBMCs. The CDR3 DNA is TGTGCCAGCTCACCACCTGCGGGAGGGGGCTACAATGAGCAGTTCTTC. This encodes CASSPPAGGGYNEQFF. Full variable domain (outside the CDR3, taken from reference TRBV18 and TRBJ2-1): NAGVMQNPRHLVRRRGQEARLRCSPMKGHSHVYWYRQLPEEGLKFMVYLQKENIIDESGMPKERFSAEFPKEGPSILRIQQVVRGDSAAYFCASSPPAGGGYNEQFFGPGTRLTVL.